This T cell receptor (beta chain) was captured in a study of blood T cell repertoires in COVID-19. The table came from immunoSEQ multiplex PCR; TCRdb's copy has only in-frame clones and leaves some out. The sample holds under 65,000 clones, over 70% seen once. The sequence was obtained from a woman between 65 and 79 years old with acute or convalescent COVID-19. Material for sequencing was peripheral blood.

In DNA, the CDR3 is TGTGCCAGCAGCGTATCGGCAGGGAACACTGAAGCTTTCTTT. Translation: CASSVSAGNTEAFF. The chain is built from TRBV9 and TRBJ1-1; the D is unclear. Deletions cut 1 base from V and 1 base from J, with 8 bases between. There are 14 residues in the CDR3. Germline values: CDR1 SGDLS, CDR2 YYNGEE.